This T cell receptor (beta chain) derives from a study of cytomegalovirus exposure and HLA in healthy donors. Background on the study: Of all 400 or so donors who were genotyped, 81% belonged to the Caucasian-associated ancestry cluster.

13 Jbeta primers and 60 Vbeta primers were used for the PCR. Assay used: immunoSEQ multiplex PCR; TCRdb lists only in-frame clones, some missing. This table has around 200,000 clones, approximately 90% appearing once. Study results and caveats: Later work associated roughly 15,000 TCR beta sequences with HLA alleles at 0.05 false discovery rate.

Worth noting for this clone: What it binds is not known.

The specimen was PBMCs. The origin of this receptor is a woman aged 18-29 years in good health and CMV-seronegative.

The CDR3 region is CASSDEGVYSPLHF. The CDR3 DNA reads TGTGCCAGCAGTGATGAGGGTGTATATTCACCCCTCCACTTT. The rearrangement links TRBV6-1 to TRBJ1-6, with D hard to call. The V gene's germline CDR1 is MNHNS and CDR2 SASEGT. Trimming pared 3 bases from V and 8 bases from J, leaving 11 bases between. The CDR3 sequence is 14 residues long.